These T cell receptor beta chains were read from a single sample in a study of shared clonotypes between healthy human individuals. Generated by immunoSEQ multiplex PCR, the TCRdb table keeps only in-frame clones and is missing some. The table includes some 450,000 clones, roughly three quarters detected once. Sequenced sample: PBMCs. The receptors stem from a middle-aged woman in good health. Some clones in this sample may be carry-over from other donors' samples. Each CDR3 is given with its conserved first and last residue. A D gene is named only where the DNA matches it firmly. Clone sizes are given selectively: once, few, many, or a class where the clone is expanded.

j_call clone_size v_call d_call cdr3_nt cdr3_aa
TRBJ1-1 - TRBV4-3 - TGCGCCAGCAGCCAGGACCACGGGCGGATGGAAGCTTTCTTT CASSQDHGRMEAFF
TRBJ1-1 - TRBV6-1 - TGTGCCAGCAGGAAGGACAGACTGCCCGGTGAAGCTTTCTTT CASRKDRLPGEAFF
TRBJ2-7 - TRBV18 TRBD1 TGTGCCAGCTCGTTCCGGGACAGACCCTACGAGCAGTACTTC CASSFRDRPYEQYF
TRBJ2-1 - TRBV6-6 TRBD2 TGTGCCAGCAGTCAGAGGACTAGCGGGAGTGATGAGCAGTTCTTC CASSQRTSGSDEQFF
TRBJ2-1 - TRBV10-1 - TGCGCCAGCAGTGAGTCGGACGGGACGCAGTTCTTC CASSESDGTQFF
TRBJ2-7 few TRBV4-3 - TGCGCCAGCAGCCAGAGGACAGAAGGCGAGCAGTACTTC CASSQRTEGEQYF
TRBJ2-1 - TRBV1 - TGCACCAGCAGCCAAGTAACTAGCGGATGGAGCTCCTACAATGAGCAGTTCTTC CTSSQVTSGWSSYNEQFF
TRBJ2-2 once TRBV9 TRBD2 TGTGCCAGTTCTCCTAGCGGGAGGGCGAACACCGGGGAGCTGTTTTTT CASSPSGRANTGELFF
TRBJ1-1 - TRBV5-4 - TGTGCCAGCAGAGGCGGGTCAGTCGGTGAAGCTTTCTTT CASRGGSVGEAFF
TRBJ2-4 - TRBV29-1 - TGCAGCGTTCTCCAGGACAAAAACATTCAGTACTTC CSVLQDKNIQYF
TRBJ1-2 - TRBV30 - TGTGCTTGGAGTGTCGGGCCTTCCTCCTATGGCTACACCTTC CAWSVGPSSYGYTF
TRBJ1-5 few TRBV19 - TGTGCCAGTAGTATTACTAGACAGATCTTGAATCAGCCCCAGCATTTT CASSITRQILNQPQHF
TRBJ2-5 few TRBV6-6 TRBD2 TGTGCCAGCGGGAGGGACGAGCAAGAGACCCAGTACTTC CASGRDEQETQYF
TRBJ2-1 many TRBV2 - TGTGCCAGCAGTGCGGGGTATTCCGAACGGGAGCAGTTCTTC CASSAGYSEREQFF
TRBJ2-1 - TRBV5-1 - TGCGCCAGCAGCTTCGCGGGGACCAATGAGCAGTTCTTC CASSFAGTNEQFF
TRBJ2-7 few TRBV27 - TGTGCCACCGGAGCGGAGCGTCGGTACGAGCAGTACTTC CATGAERRYEQYF
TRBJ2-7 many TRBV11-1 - TGTGCCAGCAGCTCAGGACTGTTCTACGAGCAGTACTTC CASSSGLFYEQYF
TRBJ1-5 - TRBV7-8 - TGTGCCAGCAGCTTAGTAGCTGGGGCAAATCAGCCCCAGCATTTT CASSLVAGANQPQHF
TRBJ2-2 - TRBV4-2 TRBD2 TGTGCCAGCAGCCAAGATCTCAGCGGGAGAGATACCGGGGAGCTGTTTTTT CASSQDLSGRDTGELFF
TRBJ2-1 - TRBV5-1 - TGCGCCAGCAGCTCCCGGGACCGAAGCAATGAGCAGTTCTTC CASSSRDRSNEQFF
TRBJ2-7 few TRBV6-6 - TGTGCCAGCAGTACCGGAGGACAGATCTCCTACGAGCAGTACTTC CASSTGGQISYEQYF
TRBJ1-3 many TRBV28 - TGTGCCAGCAGCCGGGACACCCGCTCTGGAAACACCATATATTTT CASSRDTRSGNTIYF
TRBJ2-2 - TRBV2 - TGTGCCAGCAGCGACCGGGGCGCCCGAGGCACCGGGGAGCTGTTTTTT CASSDRGARGTGELFF
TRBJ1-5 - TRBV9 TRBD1 TGTGCCAGCAGCCCGGGGACAGGGGATCAGCCCCAGCATTTT CASSPGTGDQPQHF
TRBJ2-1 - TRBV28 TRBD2 TGTGCCAGCTGCTGGGTAGCGGGATCCTACAATGAGCAGTTCTTC CASCWVAGSYNEQFF
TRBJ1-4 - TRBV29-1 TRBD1 TGCAGCGTCGACAGGGGCGGTGATGAAAAACTGTTTTTT CSVDRGGDEKLFF
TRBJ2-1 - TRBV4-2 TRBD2 TGTGCCAGCAACCTGCGGGAGGACACGGGCAATGAGCAGTTCTTC CASNLREDTGNEQFF
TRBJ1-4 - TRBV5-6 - TGTGCCAGCAGCTTAATGACAGATACTAATGAAAAACTGTTTTTT CASSLMTDTNEKLFF
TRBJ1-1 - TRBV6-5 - TGTGCCAGCAGAAGACAGCGGAACACTGAAGCTTTCTTT CASRRQRNTEAFF
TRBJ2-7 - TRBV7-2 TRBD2 TGTGCCAGCAGCTTATTTTGGGGGGGCGAGCAGTACTTC CASSLFWGGEQYF
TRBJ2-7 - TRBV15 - TGTGCCACCAGCAGAGGTAGTAGGGACGAGCAGTACTTC CATSRGSRDEQYF
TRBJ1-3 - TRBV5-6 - TGTGCCAGCAGCTTGGGGGTCCTACTAACCTCTGGAAACACCATATATTTT CASSLGVLLTSGNTIYF
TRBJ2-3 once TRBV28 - TGTGCCAGCACTCCCCTTCGGACAGCAGATACGCAGTATTTT CASTPLRTADTQYF
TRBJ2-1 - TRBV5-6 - TGTGCCAGCAGGCTCAGCGGGACAAGTCCTTACAATGAGCAGTTCTTC CASRLSGTSPYNEQFF
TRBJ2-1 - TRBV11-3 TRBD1 TGTGCCAGCAGCGGAGGGACAGGGGCTTGGAATGAGCAGTTCTTC CASSGGTGAWNEQFF
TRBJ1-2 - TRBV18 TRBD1 TGTGCCAGCTCAGGGGACAGGACGAGTATTTATGGCTACACCTTC CASSGDRTSIYGYTF
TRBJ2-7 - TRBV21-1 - TGTGCCAGCAGCAAAAGGGTTACACTAGCGGGAGCGGAAGGCGAGCAGTACTTC CASSKRVTLAGAEGEQYF
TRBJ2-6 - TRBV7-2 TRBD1 TGTGCCAGCAGCTTAGAGGGGAGACAGGGACGCTCCGTCCTGACTTTC CASSLEGRQGRSVLTF
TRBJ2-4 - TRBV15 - TGTGCCACCAGCAGAGCCTGGGGACGGAGCAAAAACATTCAGTACTTC CATSRAWGRSKNIQYF
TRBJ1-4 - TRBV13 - TGTGCCAGCAGCTTAGGGCGGGGTGGTAATGAAAAACTGTTTTTT CASSLGRGGNEKLFF
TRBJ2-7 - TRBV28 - TGTGCCACCGAGGACAGTGGCTCCTACGAGCAGTACTTC CATEDSGSYEQYF
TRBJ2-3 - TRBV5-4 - TGTGCCAGCAGCTTGTATCCAGGCACAGATACGCAGTATTTT CASSLYPGTDTQYF
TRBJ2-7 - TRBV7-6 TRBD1 TGTGCCAGCAGCTTAGAGGGGGGGACAGGGGCACACGAGCAGTACTTC CASSLEGGTGAHEQYF
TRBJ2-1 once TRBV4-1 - TGCGCCAGCAGCCAAGGGGAGAGCTCCTACAATGAGCAGTTCTTC CASSQGESSYNEQFF
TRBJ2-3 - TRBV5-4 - TGTGCCAGCAGCTTCGACATGCCCCGCGTGGGAGATACGCAGTATTTT CASSFDMPRVGDTQYF
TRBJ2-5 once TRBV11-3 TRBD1 TGTGCCAGCAGCCTTGGACAGGGGGCCGGTGCGGGGGATGAGGCCCAGTACTTC CASSLGQGAGAGDEAQYF
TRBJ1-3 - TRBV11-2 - TGTGCCAGCAGCGACCGCGGGACAGGAAACACCATATATTTT CASSDRGTGNTIYF
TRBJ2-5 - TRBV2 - TGTGCCAGCAGTGATCACGGGTGGGGTCAAGAGACCCAGTACTTC CASSDHGWGQETQYF
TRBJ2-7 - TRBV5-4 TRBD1 TGTGCCAGCAGCTTGGGGCCGGGACAGGGGGCCGAGCAGTACTTC CASSLGPGQGAEQYF
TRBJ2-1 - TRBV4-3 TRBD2 TGCGCCAGCAGCCAAGGACTAGCCAGATCCTACAATGAGCAGTTCTTC CASSQGLARSYNEQFF
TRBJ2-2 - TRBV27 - TGTGCCAGCAGTTTATCGCGACGTAGGGGAGCGCACACCGGGGAGCTGTTTTTT CASSLSRRRGAHTGELFF